Listed below are T cell receptor beta chains from one sample, sequenced in a study of Tregs in tolerant kidney transplant recipients. Only in-frame clones appear in the TCRdb table, and some are missing; sequencing was by immunoSEQ multiplex PCR. The sample lists some 64,000 clones, 95% to 98% seen once, with approximately 0.34% in the top ten. The sequences come from Tregs from blood, collected before the transplant. Receptors were obtained from a human donor who received a combined kidney and bone marrow transplant. Each CDR3 is given with its conserved first and last residue. A D gene is named only where the DNA matches it firmly. Some rows have no size entry. The others give once, few or many, or a class for an expanded clone.

D: TRBD1; size: .; length: 15; J: TRBJ1-1; V: TRBV6-1; CDR3: CASRQQGARNTEAFF; DNA: TGTGCCAGCAGGCAACAGGGGGCGCGTAACACTGAAGCTTTCTTT
D: TRBD2; size: .; length: 15; J: TRBJ2-1; V: TRBV9; CDR3: CASSGGLAGNNEQFF; DNA: TGTGCCAGCAGTGGTGGACTAGCGGGAAACAATGAGCAGTTCTTC
D: TRBD2; size: .; length: 15; J: TRBJ2-1; V: TRBV10-2; CDR3: CASLPAGGPTNEQFF; DNA: TGCGCCAGCCTCCCAGCGGGAGGGCCGACCAATGAGCAGTTCTTC
D: TRBD1; size: .; length: 14; J: TRBJ2-4; V: TRBV7-2; CDR3: CASRWDRAIGIQYF; DNA: TGTGCCAGCAGATGGGACAGGGCCATTGGCATTCAGTACTTC
D: TRBD1; size: .; length: 16; J: TRBJ2-1; V: TRBV27; CDR3: CASTNYRDSHNNEQFF; DNA: TGTGCCAGCACTAATTACCGGGACAGCCATAACAATGAGCAGTTCTTC
D: .; size: .; length: 14; J: TRBJ1-2; V: TRBV6-6; CDR3: CASSYRDRMDGYTF; DNA: TGTGCCAGCAGTTATAGAGACAGAATGGATGGCTACACCTTC
D: .; size: .; length: 13; J: TRBJ2-7; V: TRBV2; CDR3: CASGRRSSYEQYF; DNA: TGTGCCAGCGGCAGAAGGAGCTCCTACGAGCAGTACTTC
D: .; size: .; length: 12; J: TRBJ2-3; V: TRBV29-1; CDR3: CSVAGSTDTQYF; DNA: TGCAGCGTTGCGGGTAGCACAGATACGCAGTATTTT
D: TRBD2; size: .; length: 15; J: TRBJ2-1; V: TRBV7-9; CDR3: CASSTGTSGISTQFF; DNA: TGTGCCAGCAGCACCGGGACTAGCGGGATCAGCACACAGTTCTTC
D: TRBD1; size: once; length: 13; J: TRBJ2-3; V: TRBV10-3; CDR3: CAIRGQSTDTQYF; DNA: TGTGCCATCAGGGGACAGAGCACAGATACGCAGTATTTT
D: .; size: .; length: 13; J: TRBJ2-7; V: TRBV7-9; CDR3: CASSLAGLYEQYF; DNA: TGTGCCAGCAGCTTAGCGGGGCTTTACGAGCAGTACTTC
D: TRBD2; size: .; length: 13; J: TRBJ2-5; V: TRBV11-1; CDR3: CASSLGLAETQYF; DNA: TGTGCCAGCAGCTTAGGACTAGCAGAGACCCAGTACTTC
D: .; size: .; length: 16; J: TRBJ2-7; V: TRBV18; CDR3: CASSPPGGYLVYEQYF; DNA: TGTGCCAGCTCACCACCCGGGGGTTACCTTGTCTACGAGCAGTACTTC
D: .; size: .; length: 15; J: TRBJ2-7; V: TRBV7-7; CDR3: CASSLMADSSYEQYF; DNA: TGTGCCAGCAGCTTAATGGCGGACAGCTCCTACGAGCAGTACTTC
D: .; size: .; length: 12; J: TRBJ1-2; V: TRBV30; CDR3: CAWRSLVSGYTF; DNA: TGTGCCTGGAGGTCCCTGGTTAGTGGCTACACCTTC
D: TRBD1; size: .; length: 13; J: TRBJ1-1; V: TRBV14; CDR3: CASSDRGTTEAFF; DNA: TGTGCCAGCAGCGACAGGGGGACCACTGAAGCTTTCTTT
D: TRBD1; size: .; length: 21; J: TRBJ2-1; V: TRBV5-1; CDR3: CASSQLKLNSTGIRVRYEQFF; DNA: TGCGCCAGCAGCCAGCTAAAACTTAACTCGACAGGGATCAGAGTAAGGTATGAGCAGTTCTTC
D: TRBD1; size: .; length: 14; J: TRBJ1-2; V: TRBV13; CDR3: CASSPDRRFYGYTF; DNA: TGTGCCAGCAGCCCGGACAGGCGCTTCTATGGCTACACCTTC
D: .; size: .; length: 14; J: TRBJ1-1; V: TRBV11-3; CDR3: CASSLMTRDTEAFF; DNA: TGTGCCAGCAGCTTAATGACCCGGGACACCGAAGCTTTCTTT
D: .; size: .; length: 15; J: TRBJ1-5; V: TRBV4-2; CDR3: CASSQDTGTNQPQHF; DNA: TGTGCCAGCAGCCAAGATACAGGTACTAATCAGCCCCAGCATTTT
D: .; size: .; length: 15; J: TRBJ2-6; V: TRBV13; CDR3: CASRGRGDRANVLTF; DNA: TGTGCCAGCCGGGGGAGAGGGGACCGGGCCAACGTCCTGACTTTC
D: .; size: .; length: 14; J: TRBJ2-7; V: TRBV19; CDR3: CASSIPGLSYEQYF; DNA: TGTGCCAGTAGTATCCCGGGACTGTCCTACGAGCAGTACTTC
D: TRBD1; size: .; length: 12; J: TRBJ1-1; V: TRBV30; CDR3: CAWDRVRTEAFF; DNA: TGTGCCTGGGACAGGGTTCGGACTGAAGCTTTCTTT
D: TRBD2; size: .; length: 16; J: TRBJ2-1; V: TRBV7-3; CDR3: CASSSHGLAGVNEQFF; DNA: TGTGCCAGCAGCTCCCACGGACTAGCGGGAGTCAATGAGCAGTTCTTC
D: .; size: once; length: 13; J: TRBJ1-5; V: TRBV7-2; CDR3: CASSFRDTQPQHF; DNA: TGTGCCAGCAGCTTCCGGGACACTCAGCCCCAGCATTTT
D: .; size: few; length: 13; J: TRBJ1-2; V: TRBV7-9; CDR3: CASSLVQGSGYTF; DNA: TGTGCCAGCAGCTTAGTGCAGGGAAGTGGCTACACCTTC
D: TRBD2; size: .; length: 19; J: TRBJ2-1; V: TRBV19; CDR3: CASSTHGTSGIRSYNEQFF; DNA: TGTGCCAGTAGTACCCACGGGACTAGCGGGATACGTTCCTACAATGAGCAGTTCTTC
D: .; size: .; length: 15; J: TRBJ2-5; V: TRBV6-6; CDR3: CASRRGGGSGETQYF; DNA: TGTGCCAGCCGGAGGGGCGGGGGCTCGGGAGAGACCCAGTACTTC